This T cell receptor beta chain originates from a study of blood T cell repertoires in COVID-19 (dated by TCRdb to 2020 to 2022). Context from the whole study: The collaborator samples originated in the United States, Italy and Spain and spanned the acute and convalescent phases of COVID-19. The samples were drawn from the first 160 participants of the ongoing ImmuneRACE study and from some 1,300 subjects provided by 6 global collaborators. The prospective study material was composed of cDNA or gDNA derived from T cells, B-cell-depleted T cells, or PBMCs. The sample metadata nearly always contained a de-identified subject ID, COVID-19 status, age in years and sex. Where available, HLA class I and class II types were taken from metadata supplied by the sample provider and were not determined by assay-based typing. The dataset comprised deeply sampled blood TCRbeta repertoires from subjects exposed to, actively infected with, or recovered from COVID-19. A freely available public database, intended as a resource for researchers studying the immune response to SARS-CoV-2, is where the repertoires were released.

General study outcomes and caveats: The amount of clinical and demographic metadata varied by source and participant and was provided uncurated.

TCRbeta CDR3 regions were amplified from genomic DNA by means of the immunoSEQ Assay, a bias-controlled multiplex PCR. The authors' analysis ran thus. Nucleated cell counts per sample were estimated from amplification of reference gene primers within the assay. Sequence reads were collapsed and filtered to measure the absolute abundance of every unique TCRbeta CDR3 rearrangement. For each sample, productive Simpson clonality was calculated by taking the square root of Simpson's diversity index across productive rearrangements. Here the immuneACCESS table is served through TCRdb, limited to in-frame sequences with V and J called. Missing clones are a known gap in these copies; in checked studies unresolved V genes cover under half, and the rest lacks a known reason. V, J and clone size derive from that table, while D and trimming were established from the DNA sequence. This sample lists roughly 330,000 clones; around 87% were detected once. Clones ranked in the top ten supply about 5.7% of the sample.

For CDR1 and CDR2, the germline V gene lists MDHEN and SYDVKM. Reading from cysteine to phenylalanine, the CDR3 counts 15 amino acids. Of all the DNA, just the CDR3 is kept, 45 bases in frame from base 1. Trimming takes 2 bases from V and 3 bases from J, and the germline ends sit 11 bases apart. This clone came up a few times. No antigen is known for it. No base qualities exist here, and no much larger clone lies one base off it. Participants in the prospective study were enrolled through a virtual design, were aged about 18 to 89 years, and lived in approximately 25 United States geographic areas. In the prospective study, participants were assigned to cohorts based on the clinical history participants reported in a screening survey and a study questionnaire. For ImmuneRACE Cohort 3, a participant was defined as recovered based on two consecutive negative NP/OP PCR tests, clearance by a healthcare professional, or resolution of symptoms. Each participant in the prospective study had whole blood, serum and a nasopharyngeal or oropharyngeal swab collected by mobile phlebotomists. Prospective study participants could optionally give additional blood draws and questionnaires over an approximately 2-month period. Blood samples from the prospective study were shipped frozen or at room temperature prior to DNA extraction.

Sample: PBMCs or T cells enriched from blood (not recorded which). This sequence was found in a woman between 25 and 40 years old who had recovered from COVID-19. The chain was built from TRBV28 and TRBJ1-5; no D segment can be confidently identified. The sequence in DNA is TGTGCCAGCAGTTTACTCATGCAGAACAATCAGCCCCAGCATTTT. Translated, this gives CASSLLMQNNQPQHF.